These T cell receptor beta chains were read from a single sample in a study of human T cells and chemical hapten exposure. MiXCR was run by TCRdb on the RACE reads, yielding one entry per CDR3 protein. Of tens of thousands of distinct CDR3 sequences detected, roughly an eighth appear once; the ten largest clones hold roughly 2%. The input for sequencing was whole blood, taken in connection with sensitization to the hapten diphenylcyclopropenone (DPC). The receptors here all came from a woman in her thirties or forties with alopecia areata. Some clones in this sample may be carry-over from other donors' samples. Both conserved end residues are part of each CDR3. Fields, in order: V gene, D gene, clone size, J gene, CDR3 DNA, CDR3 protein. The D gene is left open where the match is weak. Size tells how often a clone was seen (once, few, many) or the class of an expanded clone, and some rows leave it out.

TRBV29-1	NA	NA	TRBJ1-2	TGCAGCGTTCTTGAGAGTCGCTATGGCTACACCTTC	CSVLESRYGYTF
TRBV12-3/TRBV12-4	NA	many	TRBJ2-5	TGTGCCAGCAGCTCGACGGGCGGAGTGGAGACCCAGTACTTC	CASSSTGGVETQYF
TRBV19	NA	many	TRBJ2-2	TGTGCCAGTAGTATCCGACACCGAGGAATTTTGAACACCGGGGAGCTGTTTTTT	CASSIRHRGILNTGELFF
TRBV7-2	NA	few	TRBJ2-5	TGTGCCAGCAGCTTAACCCACAGGGCCACTACCCAGTACTTC	CASSLTHRATTQYF
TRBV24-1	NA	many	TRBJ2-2	TGTGCCACCAGTGATTTAGCGGAGGTTGGGAACACCGGGGAGCTGTTTTTT	CATSDLAEVGNTGELFF
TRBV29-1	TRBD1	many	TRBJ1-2	TGCAGCGTTTCGGACAGGGGGCGCAACTATGGCTACACCTTC	CSVSDRGRNYGYTF
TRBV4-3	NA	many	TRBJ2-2	TGCGCCAGCAGCCAAGATCGGCAGGGGACCAGGGAGCTGTTTTTT	CASSQDRQGTRELFF
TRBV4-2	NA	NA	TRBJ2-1	TGTGCCAGCAGCCAAGATCCCCAAGCGGGCTCCTACAATGAGCAGTTCTTC	CASSQDPQAGSYNEQFF
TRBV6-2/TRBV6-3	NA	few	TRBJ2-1	TGTGCCAGCAGTTACTACCCGGGGGCCTACAATGAGCAGTTCTTC	CASSYYPGAYNEQFF
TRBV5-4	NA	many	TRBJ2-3	TGTGCCAGCAGCTTGGTGGTCCAGGGCACAGATACGCAGTATTTT	CASSLVVQGTDTQYF
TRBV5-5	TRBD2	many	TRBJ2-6	TGTGCCAGCAGCTTGGTTCTCCGACTAGCCCTGTCGGGGGCCAACGTCCTGACTTTC	CASSLVLRLALSGANVLTF
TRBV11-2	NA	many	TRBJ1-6	TGTGCCAGCAGCTTACGAGGGGCCCTCCACTTT	CASSLRGALHF
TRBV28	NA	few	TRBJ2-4	TGTGCCAGCAGTTTGGGCGCTAGCGCGAACATTCAGTACTTC	CASSLGASANIQYF
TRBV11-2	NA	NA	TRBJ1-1	TGTGCCAGCAGCTTGACCGGGACATCCGGTACTGAAGCTTTCTTT	CASSLTGTSGTEAFF
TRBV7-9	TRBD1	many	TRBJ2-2	TGTGCCAGCAGCTCGGGACAGGGCTACACCGGGGAGCTGTTTTTT	CASSSGQGYTGELFF
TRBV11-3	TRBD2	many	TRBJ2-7	TGTGCCAGCAGCTTAGGTAATAGCGGGGGATACGAGCAGTACTTC	CASSLGNSGGYEQYF
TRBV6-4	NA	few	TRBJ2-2	TGTGCCAGCAGCCCCGGAGGGGGCGACACCGGGGAGCTGTTTTTT	CASSPGGGDTGELFF
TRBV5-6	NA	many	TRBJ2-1	TGTGCCAGCAGCCCAAGACTCAATGCAGGGAACAATGAGCAGTTCTTC	CASSPRLNAGNNEQFF
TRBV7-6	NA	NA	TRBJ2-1	TGTGCCAGCAGCTTACCCCCCGGGACACCTACCTCCTACAATGAGCAGTTCTTC	CASSLPPGTPTSYNEQFF